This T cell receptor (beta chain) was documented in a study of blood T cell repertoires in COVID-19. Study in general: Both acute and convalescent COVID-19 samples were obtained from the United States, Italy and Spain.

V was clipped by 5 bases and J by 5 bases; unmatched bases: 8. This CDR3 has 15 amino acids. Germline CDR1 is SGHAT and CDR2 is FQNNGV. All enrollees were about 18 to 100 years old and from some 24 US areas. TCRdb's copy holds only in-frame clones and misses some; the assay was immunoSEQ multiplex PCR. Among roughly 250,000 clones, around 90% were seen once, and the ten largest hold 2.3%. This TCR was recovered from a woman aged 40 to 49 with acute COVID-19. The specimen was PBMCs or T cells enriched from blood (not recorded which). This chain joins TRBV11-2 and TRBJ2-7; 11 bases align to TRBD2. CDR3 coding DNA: TGTGCCAGCAGCCAGGGACTAGCGGTGACTCACGAGCAGTACTTC. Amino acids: CASSQGLAVTHEQYF.